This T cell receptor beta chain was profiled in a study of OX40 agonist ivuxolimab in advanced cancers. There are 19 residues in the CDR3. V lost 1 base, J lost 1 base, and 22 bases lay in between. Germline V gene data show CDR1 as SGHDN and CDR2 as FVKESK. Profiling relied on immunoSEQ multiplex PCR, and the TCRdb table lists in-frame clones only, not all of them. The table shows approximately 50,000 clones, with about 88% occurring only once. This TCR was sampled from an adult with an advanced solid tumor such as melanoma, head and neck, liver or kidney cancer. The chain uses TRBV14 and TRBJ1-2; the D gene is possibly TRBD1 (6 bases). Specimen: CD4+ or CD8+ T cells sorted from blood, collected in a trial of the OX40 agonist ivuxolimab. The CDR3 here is CASSQAFAKGQYFNYGYTF. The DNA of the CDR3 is TGTGCCAGCAGCCAAGCTTTCGCAAAAGGACAGTACTTTAACTATGGCTACACCTTC. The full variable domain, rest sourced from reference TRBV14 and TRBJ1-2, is EAGVTQFPSHSVIEKGQTVTLRCDPISGHDNLYWYRRVMGKEIKFLLHFVKESKQDESGMPNNRFLAERTGGTYSTLKVQPAELEDSGVYFCASSQAFAKGQYFNYGYTFGSGTRLTVV.